This record covers a single T cell receptor (beta chain). Antigen unknown. CDR3 length: 12 amino acids. From germline, CDR1 is LGHDT and CDR2 YNNKEL (reference sequence). With 4 bases removed from V and 7 bases from J, the gap between germline ends came to 7 bases. Profiling relied on immunoSEQ multiplex PCR, and the TCRdb table lists in-frame clones only, not all of them. This repertoire shows fewer than 35,000 clones, about nine tenths found once; its top ten account for 45%. The sample belongs to a study of T cell responses to AZD1222 COVID-19 vaccine. Study conclusions and caveats: Following two doses of AZD1222, Spike-specific TCR breadth and depth rose.

Here the sequenced sample was peripheral blood, taken on day 0 of AZD1222 vaccination. The chain employs TRBV3-1 (or the pseudogene TRBV3-2) and TRBJ2-2; D gene uncertain. The clonotype was recovered from an adult in good health. CDR3 in DNA: TGTGCCAGCAGCCCCTGGGACGGGGAGCTGTTTTTT. This gives the protein CASSPWDGELFF.